This T cell receptor beta chain was sequenced during a study of cytomegalovirus exposure and HLA in healthy donors. Study details: A subsequent analysis reported that the roughly 120 validation repertoires were produced on the same platform that had also been used for the 500 to 700 first-cohort repertoires. Study outcomes and limitations: In vitro work confirmed that a few CMV-associated chains recognize CMV antigens. Subsequent analysis found a tendency for first-cohort TCR clusters to co-occur within the 120 or so validation repertoires.

The germline V gene encodes CDR1 SGDLS and CDR2 YYNGEE. V dropped 0 bases and J dropped 4; count of bases not matched to a gene: 0. The CDR3 totals 15 residues. A 120-subject validation cohort, separate from the 666-subject first cohort, supplied the donors. Some clones are missing from TCRdb's copy, which holds only in-frame ones; the method was immunoSEQ multiplex PCR. The sample lists some 76,000 clones; around 94% were seen once. Note on this clone: As yet, its antigen is unknown.

The clonotype originates from a woman between 18 and 29 years old in good health and CMV-seropositive. Sequencing was carried out using PBMCs. V gene TRBV9 combines with J gene TRBJ1-5; 11 nucleotides align to TRBD1. CDR3 in DNA: TGTGCCAGCAGCGTAGGGGACAGGGGGAATCAGCCCCAGCATTTT. The encoded protein is CASSVGDRGNQPQHF.